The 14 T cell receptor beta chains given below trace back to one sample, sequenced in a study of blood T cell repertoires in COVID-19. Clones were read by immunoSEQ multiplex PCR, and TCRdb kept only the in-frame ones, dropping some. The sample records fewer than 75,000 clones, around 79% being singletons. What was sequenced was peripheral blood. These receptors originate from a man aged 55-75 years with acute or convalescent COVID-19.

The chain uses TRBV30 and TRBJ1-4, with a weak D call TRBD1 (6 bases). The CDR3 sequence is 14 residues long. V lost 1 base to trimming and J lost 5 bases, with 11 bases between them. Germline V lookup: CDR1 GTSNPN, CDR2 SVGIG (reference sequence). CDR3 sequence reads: CAWSGGRGNEKLFF. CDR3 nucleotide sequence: TGTGCCTGGAGTGGGGGGCGGGGGAATGAAAAACTGTTTTTT.

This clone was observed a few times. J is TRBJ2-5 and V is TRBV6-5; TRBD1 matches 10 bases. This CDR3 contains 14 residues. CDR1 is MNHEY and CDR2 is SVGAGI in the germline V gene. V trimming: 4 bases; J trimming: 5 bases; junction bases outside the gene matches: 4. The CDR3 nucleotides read TGTGCCAGCAGTTTGGGACAGGGGTATGAGACCCAGTACTTC. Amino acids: CASSLGQGYETQYF.

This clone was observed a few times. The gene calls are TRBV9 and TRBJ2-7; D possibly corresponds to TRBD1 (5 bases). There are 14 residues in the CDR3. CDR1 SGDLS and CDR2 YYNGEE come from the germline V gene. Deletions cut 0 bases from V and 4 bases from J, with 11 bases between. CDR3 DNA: TGTGCCAGCAGCGTAGCTACAAGGGGATACGAGCAGTACTTC. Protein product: CASSVATRGYEQYF.

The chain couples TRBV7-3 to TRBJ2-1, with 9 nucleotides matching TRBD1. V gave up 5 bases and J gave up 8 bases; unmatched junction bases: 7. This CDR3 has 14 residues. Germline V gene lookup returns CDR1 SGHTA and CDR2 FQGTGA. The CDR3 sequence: CASSPGTGLYEQFF. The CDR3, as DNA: TGTGCCAGCAGCCCTGGGACAGGGCTCTATGAGCAGTTCTTC. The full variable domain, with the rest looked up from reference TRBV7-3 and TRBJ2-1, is GAGVSQTPSNKVTEKGKYVELRCDPISGHTALYWYRQSLGQGPEFLIYFQGTGAADDSGLPNDRFFAVRPEGSVSTLKIQRTERGDSAVYLCASSPGTGLYEQFFGPGTRLTVL.

CDR3 sequence: CASSLVADYYGYTF. The CDR3 DNA follows: TGTGCCAGCAGCTTAGTGGCGGATTACTATGGCTACACCTTC. The chain is built from TRBV7-9 and TRBJ1-2; no definite D call. The germline CDR1 and CDR2 sequences are SEHNR and FQNEAQ (reference sequence). The CDR3 contains 14 residues. Trimming took 1 base from V and 3 from J, leaving 9 bases between them. Full variable domain (missing parts from reference TRBV7-9 and TRBJ1-2): DTGVSQNPRHKITKRGQNVTFRCDPISEHNRLYWYRQTLGQGPEFLTYFQNEAQLEKSRLLSDRFSAERPKGSFSTLEIQRTEQGDSAMYLCASSLVADYYGYTFGSGTRLTVV.

CDR3 sequence: CASSLRGTGANVLTF. The CDR3 DNA reads as TGCGCCAGCAGCTTGCGAGGGACTGGGGCCAACGTCCTGACTTTC. The chain uses TRBV5-1 and TRBJ2-6; TRBD2 is a possible D gene (5 bases). Deletions cut 1 base from V and 2 bases from J, with 7 bases between. The germline gives CDR1 SGHRS, CDR2 YFSETQ. The CDR3 sequence is 15 residues long.

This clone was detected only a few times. This CDR3 is CASSQEGAREQFF. CDR3 bases: TGTGCCAGCAGCCAAGAAGGGGCACGTGAGCAGTTCTTC. V is TRBV4-2 and J is TRBJ2-1; TRBD1 might be the D (5 bases). Germline V gene sequence: CDR1 LGHNA, CDR2 YNFKEQ. Trimming took 0 bases from V and 9 from J, leaving 9 bases between them. The length of the CDR3 is 13 residues.

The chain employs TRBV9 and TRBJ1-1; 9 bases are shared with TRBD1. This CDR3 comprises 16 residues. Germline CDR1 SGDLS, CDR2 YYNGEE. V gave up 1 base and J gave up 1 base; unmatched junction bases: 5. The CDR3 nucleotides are TGTGCCAGCAGCGTATCCCCGGGACAGGGGAACACTGAAGCTTTCTTT. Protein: CASSVSPGQGNTEAFF.

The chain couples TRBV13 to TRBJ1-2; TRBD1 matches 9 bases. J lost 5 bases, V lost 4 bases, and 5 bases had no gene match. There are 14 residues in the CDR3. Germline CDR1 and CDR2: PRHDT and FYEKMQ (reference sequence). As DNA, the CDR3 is TGTGCCAGCAGCTCTAGGACAGGGGAGTATGGCTACACCTTC. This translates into CASSSRTGEYGYTF.

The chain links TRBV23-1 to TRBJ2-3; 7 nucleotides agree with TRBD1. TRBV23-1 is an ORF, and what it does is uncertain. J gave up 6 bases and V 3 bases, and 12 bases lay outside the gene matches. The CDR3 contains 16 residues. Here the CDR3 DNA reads TGCGCCAGCAGTCAGCCCGGGACAGTCTTGGGCGATACGCAGTATTTT. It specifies CASSQPGTVLGDTQYF.

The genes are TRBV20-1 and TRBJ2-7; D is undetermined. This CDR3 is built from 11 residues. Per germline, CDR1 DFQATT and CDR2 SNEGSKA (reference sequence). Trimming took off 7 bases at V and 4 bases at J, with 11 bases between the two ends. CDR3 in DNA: TGCAGTGTAAAATTGAGTTACGAGCAGTACTTC. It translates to CSVKLSYEQYF.

The CDR3 nucleotides are TGCAGCGTTGAACGCCTTGGGGCACTAAGCGCCAATGAGCAGTTCTTC. The encoded protein is CSVERLGALSANEQFF. The chain uses TRBV29-1 and TRBJ2-1; perhaps TRBD1 as D (5 bases). Trimming shortened V by 2 bases and J by 6 bases, and 20 bases separated the two germline ends. CDR1 SQVTM and CDR2 ANQGSEA come from the germline V gene. The CDR3 extends over 16 amino acids.

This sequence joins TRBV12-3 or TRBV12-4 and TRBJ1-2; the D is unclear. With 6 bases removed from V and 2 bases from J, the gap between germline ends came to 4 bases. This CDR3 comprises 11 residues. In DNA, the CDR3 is TGTGCCAGCAGCATGAACTATGGCTACACCTTC. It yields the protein CASSMNYGYTF.

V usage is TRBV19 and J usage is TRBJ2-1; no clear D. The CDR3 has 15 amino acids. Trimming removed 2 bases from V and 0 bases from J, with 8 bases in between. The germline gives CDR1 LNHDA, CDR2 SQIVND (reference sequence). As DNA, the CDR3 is TGTGCCAGTAGTATAATGTCGAGCTCCTACAATGAGCAGTTCTTC. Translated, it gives CASSIMSSSYNEQFF. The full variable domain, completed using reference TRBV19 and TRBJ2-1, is DGGITQSPKYLFRKEGQNVTLSCEQNLNHDAMYWYRQDPGQGLRLIYYSQIVNDFQKGDIAEGYSVSREKKESFPLTVTSAQKNPTAFYLCASSIMSSSYNEQFFGPGTRLTVL.